Given below is one TCR beta chain in context. Following extraction, RNA underwent reverse transcription to cDNA, which served as the sequencing template. TCRdb's table, derived via immunoSEQ multiplex PCR, lists solely in-frame clones and lacks some. The repertoire has about 210,000 clones, roughly 56% of them found once; the top ten carry 1.6%. The sample comes from a study of CD8+ T cells in alopecia areata. Germline V gene lookup returns CDR1 SGHTA and CDR2 FQGNSA. The CDR3 has 13 amino acids. The V gene end was trimmed by 10 bases and the J gene end by 8 bases; junction bases not matched to a gene: 11. Described treatment: oral pan-JAK inhibitor, 5-10 mg twice daily.

This sequence was found in a human donor with alopecia areata. Sequencing used CD4+ T cells sorted from blood, obtained at week 4, from a patient treated with tofacitinib. This rearrangement joins TRBV7-2 to TRBJ2-3, with TRBD2 matching 8 bases. The CDR3 is CATWTSTWSTQYF. The DNA of the CDR3 is TGTGCCACCTGGACTAGCACTTGGTCTACGCAGTATTTT.